This TCR beta chain derives from a study of metastatic and nonmetastatic thyroid tumors. Per the authors' pipeline: The authors used CDR3 differences across clinicopathological groups to build a distant-metastasis classifier for papillary thyroid cancer. With MiXCR, TCRdb called clones anew from the PCR reads. It is TCRdb's table, rather than the study itself, that gives the V and J calls and clone size. The sample comprises just under 4,000 clones, 20% to 25% of which are singletons, and about 33% rests with the top ten. Every patient underwent thyroid surgery untreated. The CDR3 runs to 16 residues. Trimming removed 1 base at V and 6 bases at J, with 18 bases between. Per germline, CDR1 SGHNT and CDR2 YENEEA.

The rearrangement links TRBV11-3 to TRBJ1-2; the D gene is possibly TRBD1 (5 bases). Source material: tumor tissue. This receptor was taken from a male donor with papillary thyroid cancer or a benign thyroid nodule (not recorded which). Some clones in this sample may be carry-over from other donors' samples. DNA of the CDR3: TGTGCCAGCAGCTTAGGGGGAAGTAGGGGACTCGATGGCTACACCTTC. Translated: CASSLGGSRGLDGYTF.